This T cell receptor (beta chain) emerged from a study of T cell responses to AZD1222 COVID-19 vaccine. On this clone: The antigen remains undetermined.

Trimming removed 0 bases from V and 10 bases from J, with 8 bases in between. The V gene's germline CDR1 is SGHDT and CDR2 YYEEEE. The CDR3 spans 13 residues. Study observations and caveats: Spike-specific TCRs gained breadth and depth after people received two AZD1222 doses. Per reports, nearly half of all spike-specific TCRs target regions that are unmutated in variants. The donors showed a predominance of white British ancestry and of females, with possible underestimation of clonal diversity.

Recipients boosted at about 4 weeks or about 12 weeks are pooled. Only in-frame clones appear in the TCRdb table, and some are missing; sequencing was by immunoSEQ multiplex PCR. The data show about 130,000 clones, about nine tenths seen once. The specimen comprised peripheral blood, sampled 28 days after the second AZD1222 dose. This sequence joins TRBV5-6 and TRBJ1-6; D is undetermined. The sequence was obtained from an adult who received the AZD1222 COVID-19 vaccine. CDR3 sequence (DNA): TGTGCCAGCAGCTTGGGTGCTGGCTCACCCCTCCACTTT. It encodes CASSLGAGSPLHF.